Listed here are 4 T cell receptor beta chains from one sample, sequenced in a study of T cell responses to AZD1222 COVID-19 vaccine. Method: immunoSEQ multiplex PCR; TCRdb's copy keeps in-frame clones and lacks some. The table includes 180,000 or so clones, 80% to 95% detected once. The sample in question was peripheral blood, obtained 28 days after the second dose of the MenACWY control vaccine. Receptor source: an adult who received the MenACWY meningococcal vaccine as a control.

This clone was detected a few times. CDR3 amino acids: CASSAMGGGETQYF. The CDR3 DNA reads as TGTGCCAGCAGCGCGATGGGTGGGGGAGAGACCCAGTACTTC. The rearrangement uses TRBV7-2 and TRBJ2-5; D could derive from TRBD1 or TRBD2 (5 bases each). The length of the CDR3 is 14 residues. V shed 5 bases and J shed 4 bases, with 14 bases lying between them. Germline loops: CDR1 SGHTA, CDR2 FQGNSA.

This chain uses TRBV7-2 with TRBJ1-2, with 12 nucleotides matching TRBD1. The V gene end was trimmed by 1 base and the J gene end by 7 bases; junction bases not matched to a gene: 10. There are 17 residues in the CDR3. CDR1 and CDR2 from the germline V gene are SGHTA and FQGNSA. The CDR3 bases are TGTGCCAGCAGCTTAGTAACAGGGACAGGGGGCGCAGGTGGCTACACCTTC. It specifies CASSLVTGTGGAGGYTF.

The V call is TRBV18, the J call TRBJ1-4, with a possible D match to TRBD1 (5 bases). V lost 6 bases and J lost 7, with 18 bases in between. Germline V gene lookup returns CDR1 KGHSH and CDR2 LQKENI. The CDR3 has 15 residues. The chain's CDR3 is CASSRGLPGVEKLFF. CDR3 in DNA: TGTGCCAGCTCGAGGGGACTCCCGGGCGTTGAAAAACTGTTTTTT.

The chain uses TRBV28 and TRBJ1-2; TRBD1 aligns across 9 bases. V lost 5 bases, J lost 7 bases, and 11 bases stayed unmatched. The CDR3 runs 15 residues. Germline V CDR1 and CDR2: MDHEN, SYDVKM. CDR3 sequence: CASSPPPGQGSGYTF. The CDR3 nucleotides are TGTGCCAGCAGTCCCCCCCCCGGACAGGGGAGTGGCTACACCTTC.